Presented here are 26 T cell receptor beta chains from one specimen sequenced in a study of T cells in localized non-small cell lung cancer. Profiling relied on immunoSEQ multiplex PCR, and the TCRdb table lists in-frame clones only, not all of them. This table has 40,000 to 50,000 clones, roughly 90% appearing once. The sample consisted of peripheral blood, taken before any cancer treatment. The receptors stem from a female donor at least 60 years old with stage I squamous cell lung carcinoma.

V and J are TRBV6-6 and TRBJ2-1; D unresolved. The V gene lost 5 bases and the J gene lost 0 bases, with 11 bases spanning the gap. The length of the CDR3 is 15 residues. The germline gives CDR1 MNHNY, CDR2 SVGAGI (reference sequence). CDR3 residues: CASSLLSRSYNEQFF. The CDR3 DNA reads TGTGCCAGCAGTCTTCTATCCCGCTCCTACAATGAGCAGTTCTTC.

The count of this clone is one. The rearrangement joins TRBV5-8 to TRBJ2-5; D is possibly TRBD1 (7 bases). Between the trimmed V and J ends, which lost 4 bases and 4 bases, there was a span of 11 bases. Per germline, CDR1 SGHTS and CDR2 YDEGEE. The CDR3 is 13 residues long. The CDR3 loop is CASSRQGGETQYF. In DNA form, the CDR3 reads TGTGCCAGCAGCCGACAGGGAGGAGAGACCCAGTACTTC.

The chain couples TRBV10-3 to TRBJ2-7; 8 nucleotides align to TRBD1. The CDR3 contains 14 residues. CDR1 ENHRY and CDR2 SYGVKD come from the germline V gene. Trimming cost V 8 bases and J 0 bases; bases outside gene matches: 6. Here the CDR3 DNA reads TGTGCCATCCTAGACAGGGGAAGCTCCTACGAGCAGTACTTC. This translates into CAILDRGSSYEQYF.

The V call is TRBV11-3, the J call TRBJ2-1, with 10 positions matching TRBD2. V lost 5 bases to trimming and J lost 8 bases; unmatched junction nucleotides: 9. The CDR3 runs to 15 residues. Germline CDR1 is SGHNT and CDR2 is YENEEA. The CDR3 loop is CASSRLAGVPDEQFF. CDR3 in DNA: TGTGCCAGCAGCCGCCTAGCGGGAGTGCCCGATGAGCAGTTCTTC.

This clone occurred a few times. This chain joins TRBV2 and TRBJ2-2; 8 bases are shared with TRBD1. The V and J ends lost 5 bases and 1 base, in that order; junction bases with no gene match: 6. This CDR3 spans 16 amino acids. The germline CDR1 and CDR2 sequences are SNHLY and FYNNEI. The CDR3, as DNA: TGTGCCAGCAGTCAGCGGACAGGGAAGAACACCGGGGAGCTGTTTTTT. Its translation is CASSQRTGKNTGELFF.

The chain employs TRBV6-4 and TRBJ2-3, with 13 nucleotides matching TRBD2. Losses at the gene ends were 5 bases for V and 0 bases for J; bases not matched to a gene: 5. The CDR3 runs to 17 residues. CDR1 and CDR2 (germline): MRHNA, SNTAGT. The CDR3 region is CASSFQGLAGSTDTQYF. CDR3 sequence (DNA): TGTGCCAGCAGTTTCCAGGGACTAGCGGGAAGCACAGATACGCAGTATTTT.

This clone was seen a handful of times. The rearrangement links TRBV2 to TRBJ2-3; 10 bases match TRBD2. The V segment lost 3 bases and the J segment 2 bases; nucleotides outside the gene matches: 5. CDR1 is SNHLY and CDR2 is FYNNEI in the germline V gene. There are 16 residues in the CDR3. CDR3 residues: CASSDWLAGDTDTQYF. CDR3 bases: TGTGCCAGCAGTGACTGGCTAGCGGGAGACACAGATACGCAGTATTTT.

Written as DNA, the CDR3 is TGTGCCAGCAGCGCTTCTAGCGGGAGGGCCCACGAGCAGTACTTC. Protein: CASSASSGRAHEQYF. The J gene is TRBJ2-7, the V gene TRBV9; 12 nucleotides match TRBD2. V shed 3 bases and J 5 bases; nucleotides not matched to a gene: 6. The CDR3 extends over 15 amino acids. Germline V gene lookup returns CDR1 SGDLS and CDR2 YYNGEE.

This chain joins TRBV2 and TRBJ1-5; the match to TRBD1 covers 8 bases. With 4 bases clipped from V and 6 bases from J, the junction kept 5 bases outside the gene matches. Per the germline V gene, CDR1 is SNHLY and CDR2 is FYNNEI. This CDR3 spans 14 amino acids. CDR3 loop: CASSGGTGGQPQHF. The CDR3 DNA is TGTGCCAGCAGTGGCGGGACAGGAGGTCAGCCCCAGCATTTT.

The chain combines TRBV4-2 with TRBJ2-1; D may be TRBD2 (5 bases). Germline CDR1 is LGHNA and CDR2 is YNFKEQ. V was trimmed by 1 base and J by 2 bases, leaving 18 bases between them. The CDR3 covers 18 residues. CDR3 sequence reads: CASSQAAPPADAYNEQFF. CDR3 coding DNA: TGTGCCAGCAGCCAAGCGGCCCCTCCAGCGGACGCCTACAATGAGCAGTTCTTC.

CDR3: CASRGGLLSGYTF. The CDR3 bases are TGTGCCAGCAGGGGAGGCCTGCTGAGTGGCTACACCTTC. This chain joins TRBV27 and TRBJ1-2; D not resolved. This CDR3 has 13 amino acids. CDR1 and CDR2 (germline): MNHEY, SMNVEV (reference sequence). V shed 6 bases and J shed 7 bases, with 15 bases lying between them.

The chain combines TRBV7-9 with TRBJ1-3, with D perhaps TRBD1 (5 bases). Trimming cost V 5 bases and J 6 bases, with 8 bases left between them. Germline V gives CDR1 SEHNR, CDR2 FQNEAQ (reference sequence). There are 12 residues in the CDR3. CDR3 region: CASSLGTNTIYF. As DNA, the CDR3 is TGTGCCAGCAGCCTCGGGACAAACACCATATATTTT.

The V and J genes are TRBV5-4 and TRBJ1-2; D uncertain. Trimming cost V 4 bases and J 1 base, with 11 bases left between them. The CDR3 has 14 residues. Germline V gives CDR1 SGHNT, CDR2 YYREEE (reference sequence). This CDR3 is CASSLDLINYGYTF. The CDR3 DNA reads TGTGCCAGCAGCCTGGACCTTATTAACTATGGCTACACCTTC.

The V gene is TRBV25-1, the J gene TRBJ2-1; TRBD2 is a possible D gene (7 bases). The V and J ends lost 8 bases and 1 base respectively, with 15 bases between them. Germline V CDR1 and CDR2: MGHDK, SYGVNS. The CDR3 spans 15 residues. The CDR3 protein is CASERSGTSYNEQFF. The CDR3 DNA sequence: TGTGCCAGCGAGAGGAGCGGGACATCCTACAATGAGCAGTTCTTC.

The gene calls are TRBV6-6 and TRBJ1-1; unclear D gene. The CDR3 totals 13 residues. Germline CDR1 MNHNY, CDR2 SVGAGI (reference sequence). V was shortened by 4 bases and J by 3 bases, with 9 bases between the two germline ends. The CDR3 loop reads CASSLRGDTEAFF. The CDR3 DNA is TGTGCCAGCAGTTTACGGGGTGACACTGAAGCTTTCTTT.

The rearrangement uses TRBV7-9 and TRBJ2-7; D remains ambiguous. Trimming cost V 5 bases and J 2 bases, with 7 bases left between them. Germline V gene sequence: CDR1 SEHNR, CDR2 FQNEAQ (reference sequence). The CDR3 extends over 12 amino acids. Here the CDR3 DNA reads TGTGCCAGCAGCCTCGTCCCCTACGAGCAGTACTTC. This codes for CASSLVPYEQYF. The variable domain in full, completed from reference TRBV7-9 and TRBJ2-7, reads DTGVSQNPRHKITKRGQNVTFRCDPISEHNRLYWYRQTLGQGPEFLTYFQNEAQLEKSRLLSDRFSAERPKGSFSTLEIQRTEQGDSAMYLCASSLVPYEQYFGPGTRLTVT.

This chain joins TRBV9 and TRBJ2-7, with D perhaps given as TRBD1 or TRBD2 (6 bases each). Trimming removed 3 bases from V and 6 bases from J, with 16 bases in between. The CDR3 totals 14 residues. Germline V lookup: CDR1 SGDLS, CDR2 YYNGEE. CDR3 nucleotide sequence: TGTGCCAGCAGCGGGACCTCCCCGGGGGCCGAGCAGTACTTC. This translates into CASSGTSPGAEQYF.

V usage is TRBV7-3 and J usage is TRBJ1-1, with D uncertain. CDR1 SGHTA and CDR2 FQGTGA come from the germline V gene. V was clipped by 0 bases and J by 0 bases, with 8 bases between them. CDR3 size: 15 residues. This CDR3 is CASSLTRQLNTEAFF. CDR3 nucleotide sequence: TGTGCCAGCAGCTTAACGCGGCAGCTGAACACTGAAGCTTTCTTT.

V usage is TRBV2 and J usage is TRBJ1-2; TRBD1 agrees at 10 bases. Trimming removed 8 bases from V and 4 bases from J; junction bases left unmatched: 7. CDR1 and CDR2 (germline): SNHLY, FYNNEI. This CDR3 region has 14 residues. The CDR3 is CASDRGPRIYGYTF. The CDR3 bases are TGTGCCAGCGACAGGGGGCCTCGGATCTATGGCTACACCTTC. Supplemented by reference TRBV2 and TRBJ1-2, the full variable domain reads EPEVTQTPSHQVTQMGQEVILRCVPISNHLYFYWYRQILGQKVEFLVSFYNNEISEKSEIFDDQFSVERPDGSNFTLKIRSTKLEDSAMYFCASDRGPRIYGYTFGSGTRLTVV.

The chain links TRBV19 to TRBJ2-7; D may be TRBD1 (6 bases). The length of the CDR3 is 13 residues. The V and J ends lost 6 bases and 3 bases respectively, with 12 bases between them. The germline CDR1 and CDR2 sequences are LNHDA and SQIVND (reference sequence). This CDR3 is CASRATGHYEQYF. The DNA of the CDR3 is TGTGCCAGTAGAGCGACAGGACACTACGAGCAGTACTTC.

The genes are TRBV10-3 and TRBJ2-7, with D possibly matching TRBD1 (6 bases). V lost 9 bases and J 4 bases, leaving 10 bases between the germline ends. The CDR3 totals 11 residues. Germline values: CDR1 ENHRY, CDR2 SYGVKD. The CDR3 nucleotides are TGTGCCATTTCACAGGGTTACGAGCAGTACTTC. The encoded protein is CAISQGYEQYF.

The V gene is TRBV7-8, the J gene TRBJ1-2; the D is unclear. The CDR3 spans 15 residues. V gave up 3 bases and J gave up 3 bases, with 14 bases separating them. Germline-derived CDR1 and CDR2 are SGHVS and FQNEAQ. The CDR3 DNA is TGTGCCAGCAGCTTCCTTAGGCAAATGGACTATGGCTACACCTTC. This gives the protein CASSFLRQMDYGYTF.

This clone was observed a few times. The gene calls are TRBV5-1 and TRBJ2-3; no definite D call. The CDR3 extends over 15 amino acids. V was pared by 3 bases and J by 1 base, with 12 bases between. Germline V lookup: CDR1 SGHRS, CDR2 YFSETQ. This CDR3 reads CASSSLTGGTDTQYF. CDR3 DNA: TGCGCCAGCAGCTCATTGACGGGTGGCACAGATACGCAGTATTTT.

This clone came up once. This chain uses TRBV11-3 with TRBJ2-1; D is perhaps TRBD2 (6 bases). V lost 3 bases and J lost 6, with 12 bases in between. Germline V gene lookup returns CDR1 SGHNT and CDR2 YENEEA. There are 14 residues in the CDR3. Here the CDR3 DNA reads TGTGCCAGCAGCTTGACTAGTGGGTCCAATGAGCAGTTCTTC. This gives the protein CASSLTSGSNEQFF.

This clone has only one observation. This chain connects TRBV15 to TRBJ2-7, with 11 bases that match TRBD2. Germline loops: CDR1 LNHNV, CDR2 YYDKDF (reference sequence). The CDR3 runs 15 residues. With 1 base clipped from V and 2 bases from J, the junction kept 1 base outside the gene matches. CDR3 region: CATSRGGLAAYEQYF. CDR3 coding DNA: TGTGCCACCAGCAGAGGGGGACTAGCGGCCTACGAGCAGTACTTC.

The chain has TRBV19 and TRBJ2-3, with 9 bases fitting TRBD1. Germline V gene lookup returns CDR1 LNHDA and CDR2 SQIVND (reference sequence). Trimming took 2 bases from V and 0 from J; bases not matched to a gene: 3. The CDR3 extends over 16 amino acids. DNA of the CDR3: TGTGCCAGTAGTATAAGACAGGGGGATAGCACAGATACGCAGTATTTT. Translation: CASSIRQGDSTDTQYF.